This T cell receptor (beta chain) is from a study of CD8+ T cells in alopecia areata. Trimming at V came to 1 base and at J to 0 bases, leaving 4 bases not matched to a gene. The CDR3 spans 17 residues. Germline CDR1 is LGHNA and CDR2 is YNLKQL (reference sequence). cDNA prepared by RNA extraction and subsequent reverse transcription served as the template for sequencing. Using immunoSEQ multiplex PCR, the repertoire was profiled, and TCRdb retains in-frame clones only, with some absent. Observed in the sample are more than 250,000 clones, none of them singletons. Cutaneous lymph node cells were pooled, and they were sorted using CD4, CD8alpha, NKG2D, NKG2ACE and other markers. About this clone itself: Any gene name here is a mouse gene name. The CDR3 end lies 4 residues beyond the end of the read and is filled in from the germline J gene.

The TCR originated in a C3H/HeJ mouse with alopecia areata. This strain has MHC haplotype H2-k. The V call is TRBV5, the J call TRBJ2-2; 8 bases map to TRBD2. The source material was CD4+ T cells sorted from a lymph node. CDR3 in amino acids: CASSQVLGGSNTGQLYF. The part of the CDR3 DNA that was read is TGTGCCAGCAGCCAAGTGCTGGGGGGATCAAACACCGGG.